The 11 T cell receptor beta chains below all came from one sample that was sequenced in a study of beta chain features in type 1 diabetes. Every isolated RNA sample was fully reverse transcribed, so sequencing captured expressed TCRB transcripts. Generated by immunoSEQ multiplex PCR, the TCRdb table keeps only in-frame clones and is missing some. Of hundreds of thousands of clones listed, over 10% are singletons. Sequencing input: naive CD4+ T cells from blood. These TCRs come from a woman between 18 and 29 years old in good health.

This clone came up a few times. The CDR3 DNA is TGTGCCAGCAGCCCAATTAGCGGGTCCTACAATGAGCAGTTCTTC. Translated: CASSPISGSYNEQFF. This chain joins TRBV7-6 and TRBJ2-1; 7 nucleotides line up with TRBD2. Trimming at V came to 5 bases and at J to 1 base, leaving 5 bases not matched to a gene. The germline V gene has CDR1 SGHVS and CDR2 FNYEAQ. This CDR3 is built from 15 residues.

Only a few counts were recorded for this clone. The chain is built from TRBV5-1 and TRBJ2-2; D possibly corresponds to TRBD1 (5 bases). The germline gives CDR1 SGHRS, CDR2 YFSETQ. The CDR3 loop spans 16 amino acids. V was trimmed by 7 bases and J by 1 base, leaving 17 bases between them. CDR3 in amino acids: CASHKSRDRNTGELFF. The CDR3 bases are TGCGCCAGCCATAAGAGCAGGGATAGGAACACCGGGGAGCTGTTTTTT.

The DNA of the CDR3 is TGTGCCAGCTCACCCGACGGATTCCTAAACTACGAGCAGTACGTC. Encoded protein: CASSPDGFLNYEQYV. The J gene is TRBJ2-7, the V gene TRBV18; the D is unclear. V lost 3 bases and J lost 3, with 15 bases in between. CDR1 KGHSH and CDR2 LQKENI come from the germline V gene. The CDR3 contains 15 residues.

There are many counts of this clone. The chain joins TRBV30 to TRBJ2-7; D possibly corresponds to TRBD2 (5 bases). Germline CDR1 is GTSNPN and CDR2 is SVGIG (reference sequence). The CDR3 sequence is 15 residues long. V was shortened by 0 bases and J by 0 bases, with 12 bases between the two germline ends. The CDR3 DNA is TGTGCCTGGAGTGTAGGCAGGACTTCCTCCTACGAGCAGTACTTC. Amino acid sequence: CAWSVGRTSSYEQYF.

The CDR3 coding sequence is TGTGCCAGTAGTCAACAGGGGCCAGAGACCCAGTACTTC. It is translated as CASSQQGPETQYF. The chain uses TRBV19 and TRBJ2-5; 7 bases fit TRBD1. Trimming took 5 bases from V and 4 from J; bases not matched to a gene: 4. In germline, CDR1 is LNHDA, CDR2 SQIVND (reference sequence). The CDR3 covers 13 residues.

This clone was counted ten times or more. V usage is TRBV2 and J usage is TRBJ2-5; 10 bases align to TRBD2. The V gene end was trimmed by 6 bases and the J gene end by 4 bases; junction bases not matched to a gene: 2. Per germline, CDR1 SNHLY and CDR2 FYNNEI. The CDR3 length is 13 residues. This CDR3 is CASRGTSAETQYF. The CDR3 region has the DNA TGTGCCAGCAGGGGGACTAGCGCAGAGACCCAGTACTTC.

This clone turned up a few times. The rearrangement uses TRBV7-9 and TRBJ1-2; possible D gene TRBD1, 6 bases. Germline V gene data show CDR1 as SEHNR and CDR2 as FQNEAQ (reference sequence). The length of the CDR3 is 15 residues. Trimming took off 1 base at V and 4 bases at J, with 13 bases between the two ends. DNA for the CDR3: TGTGCCAGCAGCTTAGACTGGGCAGGGGCCTATGGCTACACCTTC. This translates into CASSLDWAGAYGYTF.

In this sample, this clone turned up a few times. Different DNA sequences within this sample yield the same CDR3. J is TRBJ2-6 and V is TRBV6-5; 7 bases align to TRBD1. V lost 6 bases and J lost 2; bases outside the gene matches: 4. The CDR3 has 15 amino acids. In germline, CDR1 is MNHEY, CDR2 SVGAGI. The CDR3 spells CASSLDRAGANVLTF. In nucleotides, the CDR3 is TGTGCCAGCAGCCTAGACAGGGCTGGGGCCAACGTCCTGACTTTC.

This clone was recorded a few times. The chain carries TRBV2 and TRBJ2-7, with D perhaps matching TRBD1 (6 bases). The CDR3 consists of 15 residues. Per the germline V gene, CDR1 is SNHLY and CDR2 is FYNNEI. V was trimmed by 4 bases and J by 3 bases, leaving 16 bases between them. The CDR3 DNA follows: TGTGCCAGCAGTGTATCGGGACAAGAATACTACGAGCAGTACGTC. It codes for CASSVSGQEYYEQYV.

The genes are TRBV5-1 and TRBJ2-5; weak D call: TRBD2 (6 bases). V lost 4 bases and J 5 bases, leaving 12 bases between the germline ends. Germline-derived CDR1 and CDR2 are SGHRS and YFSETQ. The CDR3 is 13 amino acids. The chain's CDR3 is CASSPGVVETQYF. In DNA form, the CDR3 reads TGCGCCAGCAGCCCGGGGGTAGTGGAGACCCAGTACTTC.

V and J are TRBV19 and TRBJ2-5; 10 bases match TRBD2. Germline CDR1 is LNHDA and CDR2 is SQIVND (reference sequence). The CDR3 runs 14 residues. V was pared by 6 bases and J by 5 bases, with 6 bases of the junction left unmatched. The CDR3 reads CASRLAGPSETQYF. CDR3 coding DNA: TGTGCCAGTAGACTAGCGGGACCCTCGGAGACCCAGTACTTC.